The source of this T cell receptor (beta chain) is a study of T cells in Graves' hyperthyroidism and ophthalmopathy. In germline, CDR1 is SGHTA, CDR2 FQGNSA. The CDR3 is 15 residues long. J was trimmed by 4 bases and V by 5 bases; bases with no gene match: 6. Amplified regions were TCR beta CDR3 sequences from RNA transcripts. RT-PCR in the first round (using the HTBI primer set) targeted the TCR CDR3. TCRdb re-analysed the multiplex PCR reads in MiXCR, keeping a single row per CDR3 protein. Found here are about 840,000 distinct CDR3 sequences, about two fifths of them singletons; the top ten hold 8% to 9%.

This chain connects TRBV7-2 to TRBJ1-2, with 11 bases aligning to TRBD1. The sequenced sample consisted of blood. The sequence derives from a man between 18 and 29 years old with Graves' hyperthyroidism. The CDR3 DNA reads as TGTGCCAGCAGCGGGGGGGGGACAGGGGGCTATGGCTACACCTTC. It translates to CASSGGGTGGYGYTF.